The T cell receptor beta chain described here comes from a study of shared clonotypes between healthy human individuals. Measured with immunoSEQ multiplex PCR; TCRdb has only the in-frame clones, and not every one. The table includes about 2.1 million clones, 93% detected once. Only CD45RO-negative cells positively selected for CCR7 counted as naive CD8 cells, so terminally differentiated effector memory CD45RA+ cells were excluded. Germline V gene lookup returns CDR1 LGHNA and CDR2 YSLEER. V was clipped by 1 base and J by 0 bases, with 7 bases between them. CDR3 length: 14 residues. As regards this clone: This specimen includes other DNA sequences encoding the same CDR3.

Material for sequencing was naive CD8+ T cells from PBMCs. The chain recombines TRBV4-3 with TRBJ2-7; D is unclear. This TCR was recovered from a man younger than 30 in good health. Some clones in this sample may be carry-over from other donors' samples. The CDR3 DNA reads TGCGCCAGCAGCCAAGGGACCAGCTCCTACGAGCAGTACTTC. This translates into CASSQGTSSYEQYF.